Below, 5 T cell receptor beta chains from the same sample are listed, as sequenced in a study of identical twins. From the 5' RACE reads, TCRdb called clonotypes with MiXCR, one entry per CDR3 protein. Of about 190,000 distinct CDR3 sequences in the sample, more than 15% are singletons; the top ten hold 40%. The sample also formed part of further work on T cells expressing NK-cell markers.

Sequences were obtained from CD8+ T cells sorted from blood. The source of these receptors is a woman aged 18-29 years in good health.

For this clonotype: A junction end diverges from the germline sequence, so it may reflect a read error. The chain recombines TRBV27 with TRBJ2-1, with TRBD2 as a possible D gene (5 bases). The CDR3 extends over 13 amino acids. Germline values: CDR1 MNHEY, CDR2 SMNVEV (reference sequence). CDR3 sequence: CASRLINGPPGIF. CDR3 DNA: TGTGCCAGCAGACTTATAAACGGTCCTCCGGGGATCTTC.

The chain combines TRBV5-1 with TRBJ2-1; 7 bases are shared with TRBD1. V dropped 0 bases and J dropped 0; count of bases not matched to a gene: 24. Germline V lookup: CDR1 SGHRS, CDR2 YFSETQ. The CDR3 totals 23 residues. In nucleotides, the CDR3 is TGCGCCAGCAGCTTGGCCAGGGACAGTCGGTTAGGTGTAAAAACGAGCTCCTACAATGAGCAGTTCTTC. Translated: CASSLARDSRLGVKTSSYNEQFF.

The chain couples TRBV9 to TRBJ2-1, with D unclear. Germline values: CDR1 SGDLS, CDR2 YYNGEE. V was trimmed by 0 bases and J by 3 bases, leaving 4 bases between them. The length of the CDR3 is 13 residues. In DNA, the CDR3 is TGTGCCAGCAGCGTAGACGACTACAATGAGCAGTTCTTC. Translating it yields CASSVDDYNEQFF.

In this sample, this clonotype turned up a few times. V is TRBV5-1 and J is TRBJ2-3; the D gene is possibly TRBD2 (5 bases). CDR3 size: 16 residues. The germline V and J ends were trimmed by 3 bases and 4 bases, with 18 bases remaining between them. CDR1 is SGHRS, CDR2 YFSETQ, per germline. CDR3 protein: CASSSPVGELADTQYF. The DNA for the CDR3 is TGCGCCAGCAGCTCCCCCGTCGGGGAGTTGGCAGATACGCAGTATTTT.

In nucleotides, the CDR3 is TGTGCCAGCAGCCATGACGGAGGTGGTATGGAGCTGTTTTTT. Protein sequence: CASSHDGGGMELFF. The rearrangement joins TRBV27 to TRBJ2-2; D is perhaps TRBD2 (5 bases). Trimming stripped 6 bases from V and 10 bases from J, with 18 bases between. The CDR3 is made up of 14 amino acids. Germline CDR1 and CDR2: MNHEY and SMNVEV (reference sequence).